The following is a T cell receptor beta chain sequence with its context. V was clipped by 0 bases and J by 5 bases; unmatched bases: 4. The V gene's germline CDR1 is MNHNS and CDR2 SASEGT. The CDR3 has 15 amino acids. The data originate from a study of blood T cell repertoires in COVID-19. In the study overall: Sites in the United States, Italy and Spain provided acute and convalescent COVID-19 samples.

TCRdb's table, derived via immunoSEQ multiplex PCR, lists solely in-frame clones and lacks some. Of around 200,000 clones in the sample, approximately 90% are singletons; the top ten hold 1.2%. Two consecutive negative NP/OP PCR tests, clearance, or resolved symptoms defined Cohort 3 recovery. The gene calls are TRBV6-1 and TRBJ2-5, with 9 bases that match TRBD2. The TCR comes from a man aged 25-45 years who had recovered from COVID-19. Sequences were obtained from PBMCs or T cells enriched from blood (not recorded which). CDR3 residues: CASSEARGGHETQYF. CDR3 bases: TGTGCCAGCAGTGAAGCGCGGGGGGGACACGAGACCCAGTACTTC.